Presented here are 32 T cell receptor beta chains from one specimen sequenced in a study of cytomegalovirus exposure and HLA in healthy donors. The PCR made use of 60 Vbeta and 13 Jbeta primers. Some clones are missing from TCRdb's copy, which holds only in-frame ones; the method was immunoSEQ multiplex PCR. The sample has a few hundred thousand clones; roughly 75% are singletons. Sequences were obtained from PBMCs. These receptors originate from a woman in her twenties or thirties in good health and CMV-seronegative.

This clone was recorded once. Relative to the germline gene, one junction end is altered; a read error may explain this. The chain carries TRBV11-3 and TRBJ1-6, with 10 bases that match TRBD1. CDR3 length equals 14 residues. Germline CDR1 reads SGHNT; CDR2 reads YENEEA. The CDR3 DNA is TGTGCCAGCAGCTCCGACAGGGGGCACTCACTCCTCCACTTT. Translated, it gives CASSSDRGHSLLHF.

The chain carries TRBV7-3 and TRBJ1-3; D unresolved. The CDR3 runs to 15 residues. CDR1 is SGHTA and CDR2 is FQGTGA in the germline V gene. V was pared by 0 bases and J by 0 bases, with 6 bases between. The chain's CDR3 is CASSLTSGSGNTIYF. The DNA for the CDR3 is TGTGCCAGCAGCTTAACATCAGGCTCTGGAAACACCATATATTTT.

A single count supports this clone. CDR3 loop: CASSGSINNEQFF. The CDR3 nucleotides read TGCGCCAGCAGCGGGAGTATAAATAATGAGCAGTTCTTC. The J gene is TRBJ2-1, the V gene TRBV4-1, with D perhaps TRBD2 (5 bases). Germline CDR1 reads MGHRA; CDR2 reads YSYEKL. The V end was cut by 5 bases, the J end by 7 bases, with 12 bases between. The CDR3 runs 13 residues.

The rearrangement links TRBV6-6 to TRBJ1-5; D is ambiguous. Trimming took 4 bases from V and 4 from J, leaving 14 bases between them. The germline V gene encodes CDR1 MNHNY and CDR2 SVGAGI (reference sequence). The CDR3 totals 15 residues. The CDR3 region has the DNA TGTGCCAGCAGTTTCCCTGATCCCCTAAATCAGCCCCAGCATTTT. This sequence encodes CASSFPDPLNQPQHF.

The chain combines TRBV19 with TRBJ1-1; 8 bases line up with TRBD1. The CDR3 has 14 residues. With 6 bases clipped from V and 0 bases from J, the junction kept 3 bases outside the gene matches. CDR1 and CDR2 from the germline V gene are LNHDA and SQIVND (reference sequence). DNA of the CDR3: TGTGCCAGTAGGACGGGACAGGTGAACACTGAAGCTTTCTTT. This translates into CASRTGQVNTEAFF.

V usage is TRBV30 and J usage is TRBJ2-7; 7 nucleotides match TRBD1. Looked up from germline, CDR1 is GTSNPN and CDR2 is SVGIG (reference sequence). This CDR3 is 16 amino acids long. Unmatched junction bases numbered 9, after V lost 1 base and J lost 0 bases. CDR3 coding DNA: TGTGCCTGGAGTGGGGGGACAGCCAAACCCTCCTACGAGCAGTACTTC. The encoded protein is CAWSGGTAKPSYEQYF. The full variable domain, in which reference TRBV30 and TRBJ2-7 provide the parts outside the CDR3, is SQTIHQWPATLVQPVGSPLSLECTVEGTSNPNLYWYRQAAGRGLQLLFYSVGIGQISSEVPQNLSASRPQDRQFILSSKKLLLSDSGFYLCAWSGGTAKPSYEQYFGPGTRLTVT.

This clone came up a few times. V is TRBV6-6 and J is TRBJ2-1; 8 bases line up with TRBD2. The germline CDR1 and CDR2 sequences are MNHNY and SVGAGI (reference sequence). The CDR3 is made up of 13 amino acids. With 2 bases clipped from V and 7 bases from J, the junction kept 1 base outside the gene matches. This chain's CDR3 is CASSYQRENEQFF. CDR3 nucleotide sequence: TGTGCCAGCAGTTACCAGCGGGAGAATGAGCAGTTCTTC.

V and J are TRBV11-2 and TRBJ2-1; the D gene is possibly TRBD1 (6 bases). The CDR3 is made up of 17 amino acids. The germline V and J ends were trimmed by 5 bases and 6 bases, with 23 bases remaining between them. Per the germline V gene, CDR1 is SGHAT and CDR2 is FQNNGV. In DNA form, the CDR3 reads TGTGCCAGCAGCGTCGTGGGGGCGGCATCGGCCCTCAATGAGCAGTTCTTC. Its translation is CASSVVGAASALNEQFF.

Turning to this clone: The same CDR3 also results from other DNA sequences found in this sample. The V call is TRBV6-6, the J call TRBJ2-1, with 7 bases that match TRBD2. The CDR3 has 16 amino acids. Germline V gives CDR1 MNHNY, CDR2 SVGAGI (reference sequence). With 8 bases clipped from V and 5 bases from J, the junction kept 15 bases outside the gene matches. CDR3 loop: CASSLPAGVRNNEQFF. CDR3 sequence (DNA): TGTGCCAGCTCCCTCCCCGCGGGGGTGAGGAACAATGAGCAGTTCTTC.

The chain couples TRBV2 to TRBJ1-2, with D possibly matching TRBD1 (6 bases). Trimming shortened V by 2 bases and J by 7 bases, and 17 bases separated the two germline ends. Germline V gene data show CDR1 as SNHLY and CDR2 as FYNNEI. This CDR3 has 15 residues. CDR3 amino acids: CASSEYPNDRPGYTF. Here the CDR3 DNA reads TGTGCCAGCAGTGAATACCCGAACGACAGGCCTGGCTACACCTTC.

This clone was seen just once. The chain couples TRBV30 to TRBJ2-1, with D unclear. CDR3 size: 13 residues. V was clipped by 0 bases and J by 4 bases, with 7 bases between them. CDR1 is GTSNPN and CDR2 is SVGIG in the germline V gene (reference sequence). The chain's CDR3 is CAWSVLLYNEQFF. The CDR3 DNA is TGTGCCTGGAGTGTACTCCTGTACAATGAGCAGTTCTTC.

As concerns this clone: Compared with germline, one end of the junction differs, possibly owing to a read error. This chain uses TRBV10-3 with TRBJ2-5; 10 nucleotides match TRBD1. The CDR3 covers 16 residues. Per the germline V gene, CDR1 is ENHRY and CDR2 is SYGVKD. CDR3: CASSPLGTGVQETQYF. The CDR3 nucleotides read TGTGCCAGCAGTCCCCTGGGGACAGGGGTACAAGAGACCCAGTACTTC.

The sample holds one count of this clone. The CDR3 nucleotides read TGCGCCAGCAGCTGGGAGACAGGGGGCCCCCCGGAGCAGTACTTC. It specifies CASSWETGGPPEQYF. The V and J genes are TRBV5-1 and TRBJ2-7, with TRBD1 matching over 10 bases. The CDR3 contains 15 residues. The germline CDR1 and CDR2 sequences are SGHRS and YFSETQ. Losses at the gene ends were 3 bases for V and 7 bases for J; bases not matched to a gene: 10.

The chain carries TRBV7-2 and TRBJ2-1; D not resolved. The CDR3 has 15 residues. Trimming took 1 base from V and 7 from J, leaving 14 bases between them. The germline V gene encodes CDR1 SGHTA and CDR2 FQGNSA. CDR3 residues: CASSLVASVGNEQFF. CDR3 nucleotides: TGTGCCAGCAGCTTAGTAGCCTCGGTTGGGAATGAGCAGTTCTTC.

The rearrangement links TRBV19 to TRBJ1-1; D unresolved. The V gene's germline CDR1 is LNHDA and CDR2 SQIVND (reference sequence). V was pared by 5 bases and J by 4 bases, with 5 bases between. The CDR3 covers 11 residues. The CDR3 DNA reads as TGTGCCAGTAGTGCAGTCACTGAAGCTTTCTTT. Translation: CASSAVTEAFF.

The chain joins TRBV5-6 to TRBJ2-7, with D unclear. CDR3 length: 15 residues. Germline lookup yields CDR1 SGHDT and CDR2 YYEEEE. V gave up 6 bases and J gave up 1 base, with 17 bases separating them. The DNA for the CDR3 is TGTGCCAGCATCCTCTTGGCCCAGAATTCCTACGAGCAGTACTTC. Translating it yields CASILLAQNSYEQYF.

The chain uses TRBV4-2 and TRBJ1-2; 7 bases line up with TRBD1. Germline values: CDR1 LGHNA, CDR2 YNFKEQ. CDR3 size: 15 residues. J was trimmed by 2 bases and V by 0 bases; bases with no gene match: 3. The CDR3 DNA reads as TGTGCCAGCAGCCAAGATATGGGACAGAACTATGGCTACACCTTC. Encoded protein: CASSQDMGQNYGYTF.

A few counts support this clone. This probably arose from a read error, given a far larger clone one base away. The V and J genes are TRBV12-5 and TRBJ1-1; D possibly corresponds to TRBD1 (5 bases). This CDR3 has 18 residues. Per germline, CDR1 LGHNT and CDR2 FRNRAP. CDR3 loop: CASGLYPGIGSKSTEVFF. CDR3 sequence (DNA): TGTGCTAGTGGTTTGTACCCAGGGATTGGGTCTAAGAGCACTGAAGTTTTCTTT.

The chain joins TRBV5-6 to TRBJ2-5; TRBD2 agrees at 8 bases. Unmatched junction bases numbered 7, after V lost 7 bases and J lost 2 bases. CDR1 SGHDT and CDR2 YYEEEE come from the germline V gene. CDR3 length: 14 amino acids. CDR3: CASRRGGIQETQYF. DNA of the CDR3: TGTGCCAGCCGCCGGGGGGGGATACAAGAGACCCAGTACTTC.

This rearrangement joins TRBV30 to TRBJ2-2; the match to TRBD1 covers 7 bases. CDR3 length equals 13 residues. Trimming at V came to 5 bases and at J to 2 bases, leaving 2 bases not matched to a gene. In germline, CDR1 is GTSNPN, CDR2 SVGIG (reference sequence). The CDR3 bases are TGTGCCTGGGGGACAGACAACACCGGGGAGCTGTTTTTT. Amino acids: CAWGTDNTGELFF. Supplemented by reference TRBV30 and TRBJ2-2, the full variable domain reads SQTIHQWPATLVQPVGSPLSLECTVEGTSNPNLYWYRQAAGRGLQLLFYSVGIGQISSEVPQNLSASRPQDRQFILSSKKLLLSDSGFYLCAWGTDNTGELFFGEGSRLTVL.

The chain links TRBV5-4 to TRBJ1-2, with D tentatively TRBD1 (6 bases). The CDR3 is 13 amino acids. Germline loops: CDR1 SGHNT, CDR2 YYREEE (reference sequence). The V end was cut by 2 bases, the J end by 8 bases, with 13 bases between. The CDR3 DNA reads TGTGCCAGCAGCTTAACAGGGACGGGCGGCTACACCTTC. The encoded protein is CASSLTGTGGYTF. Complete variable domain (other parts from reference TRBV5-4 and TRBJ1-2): ETGVTQSPTHLIKTRGQQVTLRCSSQSGHNTVSWYQQALGQGPQFIFQYYREEENGRGNFPPRFSGLQFPNYSSELNVNALELDDSALYLCASSLTGTGGYTFGSGTRLTVV.

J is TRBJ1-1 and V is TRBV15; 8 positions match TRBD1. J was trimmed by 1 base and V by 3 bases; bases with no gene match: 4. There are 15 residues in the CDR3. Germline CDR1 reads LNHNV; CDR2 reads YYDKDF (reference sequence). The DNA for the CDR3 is TGTGCCACCAGCAGGGACAGGGAGGGGAACACTGAAGCTTTCTTT. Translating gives CATSRDREGNTEAFF.

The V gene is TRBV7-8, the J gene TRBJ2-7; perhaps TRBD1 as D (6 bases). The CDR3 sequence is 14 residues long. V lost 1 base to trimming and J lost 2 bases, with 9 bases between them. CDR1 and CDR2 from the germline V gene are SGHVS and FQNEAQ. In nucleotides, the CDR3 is TGTGCCAGCAGCTTAGGCCAGGGGACCTACGAGCAGTACTTC. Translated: CASSLGQGTYEQYF.

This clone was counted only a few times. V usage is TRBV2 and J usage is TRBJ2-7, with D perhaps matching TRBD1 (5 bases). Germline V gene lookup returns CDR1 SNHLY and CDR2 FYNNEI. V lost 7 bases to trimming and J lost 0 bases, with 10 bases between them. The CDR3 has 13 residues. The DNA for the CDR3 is TGTGCCAGCAAGCAGGGCAGCTCCTACGAGCAGTACTTC. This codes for CASKQGSSYEQYF.

The CDR3 region is CASSSGISSYEQYF. CDR3 DNA: TGTGCCAGTAGTAGCGGGATCAGCTCCTACGAGCAGTACTTC. The rearrangement joins TRBV19 to TRBJ2-5; D may be TRBD2 (6 bases). The closer fit of TRBJ2-7 to the DNA end suggests the J call may be wrong. The CDR3 runs 14 residues. In germline, CDR1 is LNHDA, CDR2 SQIVND (reference sequence).

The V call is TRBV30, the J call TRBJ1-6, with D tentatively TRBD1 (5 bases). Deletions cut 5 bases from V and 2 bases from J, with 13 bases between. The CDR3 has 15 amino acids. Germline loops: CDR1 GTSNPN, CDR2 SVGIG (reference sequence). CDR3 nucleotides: TGTGCCTGGGGTCATACAGGCCCCTATAATTCACCCCTCCACTTT. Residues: CAWGHTGPYNSPLHF.

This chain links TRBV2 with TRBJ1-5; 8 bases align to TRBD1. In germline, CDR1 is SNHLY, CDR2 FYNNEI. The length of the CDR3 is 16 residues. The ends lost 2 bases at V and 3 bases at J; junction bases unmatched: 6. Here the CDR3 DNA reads TGTGCCAGCAGTGAATACATGACAGGGGCCAATCAGCCCCAGCATTTT. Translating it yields CASSEYMTGANQPQHF. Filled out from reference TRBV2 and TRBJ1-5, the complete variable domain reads EPEVTQTPSHQVTQMGQEVILRCVPISNHLYFYWYRQILGQKVEFLVSFYNNEISEKSEIFDDQFSVERPDGSNFTLKIRSTKLEDSAMYFCASSEYMTGANQPQHFGDGTRLSIL.

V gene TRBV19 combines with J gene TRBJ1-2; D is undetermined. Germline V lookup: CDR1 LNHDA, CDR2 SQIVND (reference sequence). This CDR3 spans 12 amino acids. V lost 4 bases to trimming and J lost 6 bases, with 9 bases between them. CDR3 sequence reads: CASSTSEDGYTF. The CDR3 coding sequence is TGTGCCAGTAGTACGTCTGAGGATGGCTACACCTTC.

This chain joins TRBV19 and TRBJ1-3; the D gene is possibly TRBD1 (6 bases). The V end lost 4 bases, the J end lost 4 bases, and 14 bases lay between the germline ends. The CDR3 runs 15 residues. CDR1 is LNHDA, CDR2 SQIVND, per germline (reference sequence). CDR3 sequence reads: CASSTTGMAGNTIYF. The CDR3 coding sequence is TGTGCCAGTAGTACAACAGGGATGGCCGGAAACACCATATATTTT.

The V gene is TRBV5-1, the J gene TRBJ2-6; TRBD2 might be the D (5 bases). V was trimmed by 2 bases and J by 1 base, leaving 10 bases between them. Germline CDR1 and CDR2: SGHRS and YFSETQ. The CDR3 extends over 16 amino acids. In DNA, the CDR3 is TGCGCCAGCAGCTTCGGCCCGGGGTCTGGGGCCAACGTCCTGACTTTC. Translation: CASSFGPGSGANVLTF.

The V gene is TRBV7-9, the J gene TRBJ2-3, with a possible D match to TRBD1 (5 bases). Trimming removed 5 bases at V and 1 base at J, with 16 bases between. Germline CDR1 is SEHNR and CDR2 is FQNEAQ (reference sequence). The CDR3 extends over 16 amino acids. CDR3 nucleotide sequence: TGTGCCAGCAGCCCCACTAAAGGGGTAGGCACAGATACGCAGTATTTT. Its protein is CASSPTKGVGTDTQYF. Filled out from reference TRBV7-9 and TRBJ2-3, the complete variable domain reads DTGVSQNPRHKITKRGQNVTFRCDPISEHNRLYWYRQTLGQGPEFLTYFQNEAQLEKSRLLSDRFSAERPKGSFSTLEIQRTEQGDSAMYLCASSPTKGVGTDTQYFGPGTRLTVL.

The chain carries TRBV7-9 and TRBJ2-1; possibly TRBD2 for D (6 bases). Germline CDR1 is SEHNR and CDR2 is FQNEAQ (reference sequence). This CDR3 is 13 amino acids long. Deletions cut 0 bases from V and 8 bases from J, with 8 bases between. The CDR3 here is CASSLAGGDEQFF. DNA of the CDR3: TGTGCCAGCAGCTTAGCGGGGGGAGATGAGCAGTTCTTC.